What follows is one T cell receptor (beta chain) and its context. Per the authors' pipeline: Quantification of nucleated cells was approximated via reference gene primer amplification. TCRdb's table, derived via immunoSEQ multiplex PCR, lists solely in-frame clones and lacks some. The D gene and trimming were derived from the DNA, and the V and J assignments and clone size from that table. The repertoire holds some 260,000 clones, with roughly 84% as singletons. This specimen belongs to a study of blood T cell repertoires in COVID-19. Looking at the study overall: Sites in the United States, Italy and Spain provided acute and convalescent COVID-19 samples.

Trimming at V came to 5 bases and at J to 14 bases, leaving 11 bases not matched to a gene. CDR1 is MDHEN and CDR2 is SYDVKM in the germline V gene. This CDR3 comprises 12 residues. The specimen sequenced was peripheral blood. V and J are TRBV28 and TRBJ1-2; TRBD1 aligns across 7 bases. The TCR originated in a woman in her forties with active or convalescent COVID-19. CDR3 DNA: TGTGCCAGCAGTCCCCGGACAGGAGTCTCGACCTTC. It translates to CASSPRTGVSTF.